The 9 T cell receptor beta chains below were found in one sample sequenced in a study of shared clonotypes between healthy human individuals (TCRdb year 2020). The library was made by the immunoSEQ multiplex PCR assay. Sourced from immuneACCESS, this table was stored by TCRdb with only in-frame sequences that have V and J called. A share of the clones is absent; for the studies checked, an unresolved V gene accounts for under half, and the remainder has no known explanation. In this sample the table shows about 2.4 million clones, around 94% of which occur a single time. The top ten constitute over 0.12% of the sample. Sequenced: naive CD4+ T cells sorted from blood. The cell subset or site label, as the study defines it: CD45RA+ positively selected. These receptors all stem from a man aged 18 to 35 in good health.

The chain joins TRBV7-8 to TRBJ2-7, with D perhaps TRBD2 (7 bases). V lost 5 bases to trimming and J lost 7 bases, with 15 bases between them. From germline, CDR1 is SGHVS and CDR2 FQNEAQ. The CDR3 runs 13 residues. CDR3 DNA: TGTGCCAGCAGCAAGTCGGGGGGCATTGAGCAGTACTTC. Translating gives CASSKSGGIEQYF.

The chain is built from TRBV6-5 and TRBJ1-5, with TRBD1 matching over 7 bases. The V gene's germline CDR1 is MNHEY and CDR2 SVGAGI. The CDR3 consists of 11 residues. V gave up 6 bases and J gave up 16 bases; unmatched junction bases: 9. Written as DNA, the CDR3 is TGTGCCAGCAGAACCGGGACAGAGGGCCATTTT. Translated, it gives CASRTGTEGHF.

About this clone: Other DNA sequences in this sample translate to the same CDR3. The chain employs TRBV20-1 and TRBJ2-7, with a weak D call TRBD1 (6 bases). Trimming pared 6 bases from V and 3 bases from J, leaving 9 bases between. This CDR3 comprises 11 residues. From germline, CDR1 is DFQATT and CDR2 SNEGSKA (reference sequence). This CDR3 is CSATQGYEQYF. The CDR3 region has the DNA TGCAGTGCAACACAGGGCTACGAGCAGTACTTC.

A single count supports this clone. The same CDR3 also results from other DNA sequences found in this sample. The chain is built from TRBV5-1 and TRBJ1-4; D is uncertain. Germline V gene data show CDR1 as SGHRS and CDR2 as YFSETQ. The CDR3 is 15 residues long. V lost 0 bases and J 5 bases, leaving 11 bases between the germline ends. The CDR3 DNA sequence: TGCGCCAGCAGCTTGGAAGGTGGTTCAAATGAAAAACTGTTTTTT. Translation gives CASSLEGGSNEKLFF.

The V gene is TRBV10-3, the J gene TRBJ2-1; D is undetermined. This CDR3 is built from 14 residues. Trimming left V 0 bases short and J 10 bases short, with 13 bases between. The germline V gene has CDR1 ENHRY and CDR2 SYGVKD. The CDR3 sequence: CAISESRPSWEQFF. For the CDR3, the DNA is TGTGCCATCAGTGAGTCGCGACCCTCGTGGGAGCAGTTCTTC.

The chain has TRBV18 and TRBJ2-3; D is unclear. Trimming took off 0 bases at V and 4 bases at J, with 11 bases between the two ends. This CDR3 comprises 15 residues. From germline, CDR1 is KGHSH and CDR2 LQKENI. DNA for the CDR3: TGTGCCAGCTCACCACCGTCGCGCAAGGCAGATACGCAGTATTTT. Its translation is CASSPPSRKADTQYF.

The chain joins TRBV28 to TRBJ2-3, with D possibly called TRBD1 or TRBD2 (6 bases each). The V end was cut by 8 bases, the J end by 6 bases, with 12 bases between. Germline lookup yields CDR1 MDHEN and CDR2 SYDVKM. The CDR3 contains 12 residues. The CDR3: CASGKGGDTQYF. CDR3 in DNA: TGTGCCAGCGGTAAAGGGGGGGATACGCAGTATTTT. Full variable domain (outside the CDR3, taken from reference TRBV28 and TRBJ2-3): DVKVTQSSRYLVKRTGEKVFLECVQDMDHENMFWYRQDPGLGLRLIYFSYDVKMKEKGDIPEGYSVSREKKERFSLILESASTNQTSMYLCASGKGGDTQYFGPGTRLTVL.

J is TRBJ2-5 and V is TRBV4-1; tentatively, D is TRBD1 (6 bases). Germline values: CDR1 MGHRA, CDR2 YSYEKL. This CDR3 contains 15 residues. Trimming left V 3 bases short and J 7 bases short, with 18 bases between. The DNA of the CDR3 is TGCGCCAGCAGCCAGGAACAGGGATCCAGTGGGACCCAGTACTTC. As protein: CASSQEQGSSGTQYF.

The chain joins TRBV7-2 to TRBJ2-3; weak D call: TRBD1 (5 bases). The CDR3 extends over 14 amino acids. Germline V gene lookup returns CDR1 SGHTA and CDR2 FQGNSA. The germline V and J ends were trimmed by 6 bases and 6 bases, with 16 bases remaining between them. The CDR3 is CASSLGLGSDTQYF. The CDR3 DNA follows: TGTGCCAGCAGTTTGGGGCTGGGCTCGGATACGCAGTATTTT.